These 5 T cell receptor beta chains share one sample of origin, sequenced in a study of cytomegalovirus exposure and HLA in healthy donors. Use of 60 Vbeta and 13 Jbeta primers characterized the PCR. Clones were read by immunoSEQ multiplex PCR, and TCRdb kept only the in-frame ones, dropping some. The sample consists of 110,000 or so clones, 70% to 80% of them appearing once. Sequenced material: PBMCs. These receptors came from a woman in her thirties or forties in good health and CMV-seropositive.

The CDR3 protein is CASSSLARQVANSPLHF. CDR3 nucleotides: TGTGCCAGCAGCAGTTTAGCCCGACAGGTGGCCAATTCACCCCTCCACTTT. J is TRBJ1-6 and V is TRBV21-1; TRBD1, the table's D call, was not compared with the DNA. TRBV21-1 is a listed pseudogene. This CDR3 is 17 amino acids long.

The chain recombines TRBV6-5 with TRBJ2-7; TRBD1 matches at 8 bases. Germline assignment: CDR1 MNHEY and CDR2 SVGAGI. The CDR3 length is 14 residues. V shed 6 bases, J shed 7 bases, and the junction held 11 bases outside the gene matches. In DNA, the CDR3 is TGTGCCAGCAGGTCCCTAGGCAGGGGGCAAGAGCAGTACTTC. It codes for CASRSLGRGQEQYF.

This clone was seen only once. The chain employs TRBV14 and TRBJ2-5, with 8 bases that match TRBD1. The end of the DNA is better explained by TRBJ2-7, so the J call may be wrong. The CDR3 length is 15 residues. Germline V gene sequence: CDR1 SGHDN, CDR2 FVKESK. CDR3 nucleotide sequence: TGTGCCAGCAGCCCCCTGACAGGGGAAAAGTACGAGCAGTACTTC. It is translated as CASSPLTGEKYEQYF.

CDR3 amino acids: CASSLVQAEAFF. CDR3 in DNA: TGTGCCAGCAGCTTAGTCCAAGCGGAAGCTTTCTTT. The chain joins TRBV5-6 to TRBJ1-1; no reliable D call. The length of the CDR3 is 12 residues. V shed 2 bases and J shed 8 bases, with 10 bases lying between them. Germline CDR1 SGHDT, CDR2 YYEEEE.

The CDR3 spells CASSGLRDREYSNQPQHF. The DNA for the CDR3 is TGTGCCAGCAGTGGGCTCCGGGACAGGGAGTATAGCAATCAGCCCCAGCATTTT. V and J are TRBV6-1 and TRBJ1-5; TRBD1 agrees at 9 bases. V gave up 4 bases and J gave up 0 bases; unmatched junction bases: 10. There are 18 residues in the CDR3. Looked up from germline, CDR1 is MNHNS and CDR2 is SASEGT.